Listed below are T cell receptor beta chains from one sample, sequenced in a study of T cell clonotyping in hematopoietic cell transplantation. Clones were read by immunoSEQ multiplex PCR, and TCRdb kept only the in-frame ones, dropping some. The data show roughly 40,000 clones, about 93% seen once. The sequenced material came from peripheral blood mononuclear cells. Receptor source: a woman aged 50 to 65 in good health. Some clones in this sample may be carry-over from other donors' samples. The CDR3 runs from the conserved cysteine through the conserved F or W. D genes are given only for firm matches. The size field is filled for only some rows; it gives once, few, many or a size class.

d_gene | j_gene | v_gene | abundance | CDR3aa | CDR3nt
. | TRBJ1-6 | TRBV11-3 | . | CASSPRAANSPLHF | TGTGCCAGCAGCCCCCGGGCCGCTAATTCACCCCTCCACTTT
. | TRBJ1-6 | TRBV5-5 | . | CASSGPVNSPLHF | TGTGCCAGCAGTGGACCTGTCAATTCACCCCTCCACTTT
. | TRBJ2-7 | TRBV7-9 | . | CASSFLRRDEQYF | TGTGCCAGCAGCTTTCTACGGAGGGACGAGCAGTACTTC
. | TRBJ1-5 | TRBV19 | . | CASSMGWAQPQHF | TGTGCCAGTAGTATGGGTTGGGCCCAGCCCCAGCATTTT
TRBD1 | TRBJ1-5 | TRBV6-1 | . | CASSEGARGNQPQHF | TGTGCCAGCAGCGAGGGGGCGCGGGGCAATCAGCCCCAGCATTTT
TRBD2 | TRBJ2-1 | TRBV6-6 | . | CASSATSGAYNEQFF | TGTGCCAGCAGTGCAACTAGCGGGGCCTACAATGAGCAGTTCTTC
TRBD2 | TRBJ2-3 | TRBV27 | . | CASSLSRGTESTDTQYF | TGTGCCAGCAGTTTATCGCGGGGGACGGAGAGCACAGATACGCAGTATTTT
. | TRBJ2-5 | TRBV11-2 | . | CASSLDGRYQETQYF | TGTGCCAGCAGCTTAGACGGACGGTACCAAGAGACCCAGTACTTC
TRBD1 | TRBJ2-5 | TRBV7-6 | . | CASTPGTGSETQYF | TGTGCCAGCACCCCCGGGACAGGGAGTGAGACCCAGTACTTC
. | TRBJ1-6 | TRBV14 | . | CASSQGGSYNSPLHF | TGTGCCAGCAGCCAAGGGGGATCCTATAATTCACCCCTCCACTTT
. | TRBJ1-1 | TRBV6-5 | . | CASSLDKGGTEAFF | TGTGCCAGCAGTCTAGACAAGGGGGGGACTGAAGCTTTCTTT
TRBD2 | TRBJ2-5 | TRBV7-3 | . | CASSISGGQETQYF | TGTGCCAGCAGCATTAGCGGGGGCCAAGAGACCCAGTACTTC
. | TRBJ1-4 | TRBV30 | . | CAGFVPAGGSNEKLFF | TGTGCCGGCTTCGTCCCAGCGGGAGGATCTAATGAAAAACTGTTTTTT
. | TRBJ1-5 | TRBV11-3 | once | CASSLDGDNQPQHF | TGTGCCAGCAGCTTGGACGGAGACAATCAGCCCCAGCATTTT
. | TRBJ1-4 | TRBV4-3 | . | CASCRQINEKLFF | TGCGCCAGCTGCCGACAGATTAATGAAAAACTGTTTTTT
. | TRBJ2-2 | TRBV7-2 | . | CASSRPSGTYTGELFF | TGTGCCAGCAGCCGACCGTCAGGGACTTACACCGGGGAGCTGTTTTTT
. | TRBJ2-3 | TRBV6-1 | . | CASSWSTDTQYF | TGTGCCAGCAGTTGGAGCACAGATACGCAGTATTTT
. | TRBJ1-6 | TRBV6-6 | . | CASSYSYGPGGSPLHF | TGTGCCAGCAGTTACTCGTACGGGCCAGGAGGTTCACCCCTCCACTTT
. | TRBJ2-1 | TRBV5-4 | once | CASSFRGGLNEQFF | TGTGCCAGCAGCTTTCGAGGGGGTCTCAATGAGCAGTTCTTC
. | TRBJ2-7 | TRBV4-3 | . | CASSQDLGQGDYEQYF | TGCGCCAGCAGCCAAGATCTAGGCCAGGGAGACTACGAGCAGTACTTC
. | TRBJ1-3 | TRBV19 | once | CASVSSGNTIYF | TGTGCCAGCGTTTCCTCTGGAAACACCATATATTTT
. | TRBJ1-2 | TRBV11-2 | . | CASSLEVDLYGYTF | TGTGCCAGCAGCTTAGAGGTAGATTTATATGGCTACACCTTC
. | TRBJ1-1 | TRBV29-1 | . | CSVASGQWTEAFF | TGCAGCGTTGCCTCGGGACAATGGACTGAAGCTTTCTTT
TRBD1 | TRBJ2-7 | TRBV19 | . | CASSMGQGLEQYF | TGTGCCAGTAGTATGGGACAGGGACTCGAGCAGTACTTC
. | TRBJ1-6 | TRBV6-6 | . | CASSSRVDNSPLHF | TGTGCCAGCAGCTCCCGGGTGGATAATTCACCCCTCCACTTT
TRBD1 | TRBJ1-1 | TRBV25-1 | . | CASSDRQGVLTEAFF | TGTGCCAGCAGTGACAGACAGGGGGTTTTAACTGAAGCTTTCTTT
TRBD1 | TRBJ2-3 | TRBV7-9 | . | CASSSADRGKQYF | TGTGCCAGCAGCTCAGCCGACAGGGGAAAGCAGTATTTT
TRBD1 | TRBJ2-5 | TRBV19 | . | CASQPQGAAGETQYF | TGTGCCAGTCAGCCACAGGGGGCAGCGGGAGAGACCCAGTACTTC
. | TRBJ1-5 | TRBV15 | . | CATRALMHQPQHF | TGTGCCACCAGGGCCCTGATGCATCAGCCCCAGCATTTT
. | TRBJ2-3 | TRBV7-9 | few | CASSLDGDTQYF | TGTGCCAGCAGCTTGGACGGAGATACGCAGTATTTT
TRBD1 | TRBJ2-7 | TRBV5-6 | . | CASSLDYTDRGIEQYF | TGTGCCAGCAGCTTGGATTATACCGACAGGGGGATCGAGCAGTACTTC
. | TRBJ2-7 | TRBV11-2 | . | CASSPGGAGEQYF | TGTGCCAGCAGCCCCGGAGGGGCGGGAGAGCAGTACTTC